Sequencing of this T cell receptor (beta chain) was carried out in a study of blood T cell repertoires in COVID-19. With 2 bases clipped from V and 6 bases from J, the junction kept 9 bases outside the gene matches. The CDR3 consists of 15 residues. The germline CDR1 and CDR2 sequences are KGHSH and LQKENI. Profiling relied on immunoSEQ multiplex PCR, and the TCRdb table lists in-frame clones only, not all of them. Of roughly 220,000 clones listed, around four fifths are singletons. Sequences were obtained from peripheral blood. The chain combines TRBV18 with TRBJ2-7, with 8 bases lining up with TRBD1. This TCR came from a man aged 25-40 years with active or convalescent COVID-19. The CDR3 bases are TGTGCCAGCTCACCATTGGGTCAGGGGGCTGTCGAGCAGTACTTC. Amino acids: CASSPLGQGAVEQYF.